A selection of T cell receptor beta chains follows, all from one sample in a study of early T cells in non-severe SARS-CoV-2 infection. TCRdb ran MiXCR on the 5' RACE reads and lists one entry per CDR3 protein. The table shows 40,000 to 60,000 distinct CDR3 sequences, with more than 5.5% occurring only once. Specimen: whole blood, collected at baseline. The receptors shown here come from an adult who was a healthcare worker with PCR-confirmed SARS-CoV-2 infection or an uninfected control (not recorded which). CDR3s include the opening cysteine and the closing phenylalanine or tryptophan. Fields, in order: V gene, J gene, clone size, D gene, CDR3 protein, CDR3 DNA. D genes are given only for firm matches. The size of a clone is reported for some rows only, either as once, few or many, or as a class for expanded clones.

>TRBV12-3/TRBV12-4|TRBJ1-5|many|TRBD1
CASSRDRSNQPQHF
TGTGCCAGCAGCCGGGACAGGAGCAATCAGCCCCAGCATTTT
>TRBV5-1|TRBJ2-7|many|TRBD1
CASSPAGQAIPGEQYF
TGCGCCAGCAGCCCCGCGGGACAGGCCATCCCGGGCGAGCAGTACTTC
>TRBV18|TRBJ2-7|many|.
CASSLPGGVTYEQYF
TGTGCCAGCTCCCTACCCGGGGGAGTTACCTACGAGCAGTACTTC
>TRBV11-2|TRBJ2-1|many|.
CASSRGSGHNEQFF
TGTGCCAGCAGCCGAGGGTCAGGACACAATGAGCAGTTCTTC
>TRBV19|TRBJ2-1|few|TRBD1
CASSIRTGAINEQFF
TGTGCCAGTAGTATTCGAACAGGGGCGATCAATGAGCAGTTCTTC
>TRBV3-1|TRBJ2-3|many|.
CASSHARNNTDTQYF
TGTGCCAGCAGCCATGCCAGGAATAATACAGATACGCAGTATTTT
>TRBV19|TRBJ2-7|few|.
CASGPSSNEQYF
TGTGCCAGTGGGCCATCTTCCAACGAGCAGTACTTC
>TRBV5-4|TRBJ1-3|many|TRBD1
CASSLQGADGNTIYF
TGTGCCAGCAGCTTGCAGGGGGCGGACGGAAACACCATATATTTT
>TRBV2|TRBJ2-5|many|.
CASSERTQETQYF
TGTGCCAGCAGCGAGCGGACGCAAGAGACCCAGTACTTC
>TRBV7-2|TRBJ2-3|.|TRBD2
CASSLEPTPSSGSTDTQYF
TGTGCCAGCAGCTTAGAACCCACCCCTTCTAGCGGGAGCACAGATACGCAGTATTTT
>TRBV7-8|TRBJ2-7|many|.
CASSYLFRANYEQYF
TGTGCCAGCAGCTACCTGTTTCGGGCAAACTACGAGCAGTACTTC
>TRBV24-1|TRBJ2-7|.|TRBD2
CATSATSGRYEQYF
TGTGCCACCAGTGCCACTAGCGGAAGATACGAGCAGTACTTC
>TRBV29-1|TRBJ2-3|few|.
CSVRTTRGDTQYF
TGCAGCGTCAGGACGACCCGTGGAGATACGCAGTATTTT
>TRBV29-1|TRBJ2-1|many|TRBD1
CSVEEAVQGNEQFF
TGCAGCGTTGAAGAAGCGGTACAGGGGAATGAGCAGTTCTTC
>TRBV7-9|TRBJ2-7|few|TRBD1
CASSFGTGGPGEQYF
TGTGCCAGCAGCTTTGGGACAGGGGGCCCTGGCGAGCAGTACTTC
>TRBV25-1|TRBJ1-5|many|.
CASSEGVGGNQPQHF
TGTGCCAGCAGTGAAGGAGTCGGCGGCAATCAGCCCCAGCATTTT
>TRBV28|TRBJ2-7|medium-sized|.
CASAKGYEQYF
TGTGCCAGCGCCAAGGGTTACGAGCAGTACTTC
>TRBV20-1|TRBJ2-7|.|TRBD2
CSATRAGNYEQYF
TGCAGTGCCACTAGAGCGGGAAACTACGAGCAGTACTTC
>TRBV5-4|TRBJ2-7|few|.
CASSFVGREQYF
TGTGCCAGCAGCTTCGTCGGCCGCGAGCAGTACTTC
>TRBV20-1|TRBJ1-2|many|.
CSASSPARQTNYGYTF
TGCAGTGCTAGTAGCCCCGCCCGACAGACTAACTATGGCTACACCTTC
>TRBV6-2/TRBV6-3|TRBJ2-7|few|TRBD1
CASRRGQGIYEQYF
TGTGCCAGCAGACGGGGACAGGGGATATACGAGCAGTACTTC
>TRBV18|TRBJ1-5|many|.
CASSQGSNQPQHF
TGTGCCAGCTCACAGGGTAGCAATCAGCCCCAGCATTTT
>TRBV6-4|TRBJ2-1|few|.
CASRRVGTGYNEQFF
TGTGCCAGCAGGAGGGTAGGGACGGGCTACAATGAGCAGTTCTTC
>TRBV11-2|TRBJ2-3|.|.
CASSTAGPDTQYF
TGTGCCAGCAGCACCGCGGGGCCAGATACGCAGTATTTT
>TRBV5-4|TRBJ1-1|many|.
CASSLDRSQEAFF
TGTGCCAGCAGCTTGGACAGGTCTCAAGAAGCTTTCTTT
>TRBV2|TRBJ1-1|many|.
CASSFATAATEAFF
TGTGCCAGCAGCTTCGCGACGGCTGCGACCGAAGCTTTCTTT
>TRBV11-2|TRBJ2-3|many|TRBD2
CASSGLGLAGSTDTQYF
TGTGCCAGCAGCGGCCTGGGACTAGCGGGAAGCACAGATACGCAGTATTTT
>TRBV7-9|TRBJ2-2|many|.
CASSPNGELFF
TGTGCCAGCAGCCCCAATGGGGAGCTGTTTTTT
>TRBV29-1|TRBJ1-1|few|.
CSVVASEREAFF
TGCAGCGTTGTGGCTTCTGAGCGTGAAGCTTTCTTT
>TRBV7-9|TRBJ2-1|many|TRBD2
CASSLAGVAGAGNEQFF
TGTGCCAGCAGCTTAGCGGGGGTAGCGGGAGCGGGCAATGAGCAGTTCTTC
>TRBV7-6|TRBJ2-7|many|TRBD2
CASSLGSVLAGDEQYF
TGTGCCAGCAGCTTAGGGTCCGTGCTAGCGGGAGATGAGCAGTACTTC
>TRBV20-1|TRBJ2-3|few|.
CSARVATSPADTQYF
TGCAGTGCTAGAGTGGCAACTAGTCCGGCAGATACGCAGTATTTT
>TRBV29-1|TRBJ2-7|few|TRBD1
CSVATGAYEQYF
TGCAGCGTTGCAACAGGGGCCTACGAGCAGTACTTC
>TRBV28|TRBJ2-1|few|.
CASSLDFSLPEQFF
TGTGCCAGCAGCCTGGACTTCTCACTCCCGGAGCAGTTCTTC
>TRBV6-6|TRBJ2-3|.|.
CASSDPPGGTDTQYF
TGTGCCAGCAGTGACCCCCCCGGGGGCACAGATACGCAGTATTTT
>TRBV19|TRBJ2-2|many|.
CASSTGTPGELFF
TGTGCCAGTAGTACCGGGACGCCCGGGGAGCTGTTTTTT
>TRBV12-5|TRBJ2-3|.|.
CASGLGPGTDTQYF
TGTGCTAGTGGCCTAGGCCCCGGCACAGATACGCAGTATTTT
>TRBV10-1|TRBJ2-7|many|TRBD2
CASSEVSSGPYEQYF
TGCGCCAGCAGTGAGGTCTCTAGCGGACCCTACGAGCAGTACTTC
>TRBV7-2|TRBJ2-7|few|TRBD2
CASSPPSITSGFGYEQYF
TGTGCCAGCAGCCCCCCGTCTATTACTAGCGGGTTCGGCTACGAGCAGTACTTC
>TRBV24-1|TRBJ2-2|few|.
CATSPGRGSKNTGELFF
TGTGCCACCAGCCCAGGACGGGGCTCGAAGAACACCGGGGAGCTGTTTTTT
>TRBV6-4|TRBJ2-3|.|.
CASSDSPAGTDTQYF
TGTGCCAGCAGTGACTCCCCAGCGGGCACAGATACGCAGTATTTT
>TRBV20-1|TRBJ2-5|many|TRBD1
CSANPLGGETQYF
TGCAGTGCTAATCCCTTAGGGGGCGAGACCCAGTACTTC
>TRBV5-5|TRBJ1-3|few|.
CASSSPSTGNTIYF
TGTGCCAGCAGCTCCCCGTCCACTGGAAACACCATATATTTT
>TRBV27|TRBJ1-6|many|.
CASRPTGKSPLHF
TGTGCCAGCAGGCCCACAGGGAAATCACCCCTCCACTTT
>TRBV19|TRBJ2-3|few|.
CASSDTTDTQYF
TGTGCCAGTAGTGACACCACAGATACGCAGTATTTT
>TRBV27|TRBJ2-3|few|TRBD1
CASSLGTGSTDTQYF
TGTGCCAGCAGTTTAGGGACAGGGAGCACAGATACGCAGTATTTT
>TRBV15|TRBJ2-7|many|TRBD1
CATSAGTGAYF
TGTGCCACCAGCGCGGGGACAGGGGCTTACTTC
>TRBV29-1|TRBJ1-1|.|TRBD1
CSVELWTGSSTEAFF
TGCAGCGTTGAACTTTGGACAGGGTCGAGCACTGAAGCTTTCTTT
>TRBV21-1|TRBJ2-7|.|.
CASSNRTSGSSYEQYF
TGTGCCAGCAGCAATAGGACTAGCGGATCCTCCTACGAGCAGTACTTC